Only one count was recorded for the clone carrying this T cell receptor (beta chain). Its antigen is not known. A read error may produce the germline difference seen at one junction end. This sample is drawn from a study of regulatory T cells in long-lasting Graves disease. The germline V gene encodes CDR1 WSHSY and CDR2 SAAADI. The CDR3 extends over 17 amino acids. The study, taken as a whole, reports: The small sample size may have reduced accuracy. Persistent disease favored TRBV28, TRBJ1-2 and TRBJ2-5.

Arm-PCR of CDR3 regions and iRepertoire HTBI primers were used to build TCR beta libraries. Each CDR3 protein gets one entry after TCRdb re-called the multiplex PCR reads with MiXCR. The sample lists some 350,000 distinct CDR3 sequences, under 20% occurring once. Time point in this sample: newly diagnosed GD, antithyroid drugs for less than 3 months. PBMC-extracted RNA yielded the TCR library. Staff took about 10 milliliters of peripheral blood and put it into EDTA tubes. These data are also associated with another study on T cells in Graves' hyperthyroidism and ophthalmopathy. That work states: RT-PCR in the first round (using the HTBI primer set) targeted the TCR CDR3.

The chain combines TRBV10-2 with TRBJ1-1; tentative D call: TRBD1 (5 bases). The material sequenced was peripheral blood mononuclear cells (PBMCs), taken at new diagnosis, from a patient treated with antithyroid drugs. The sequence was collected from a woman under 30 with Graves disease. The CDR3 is CASRAPVGGGMKTEAFF. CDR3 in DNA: TGCGCCAGCAGGGCCCCTGTTGGGGGGGGGATGAAGACTGAAGCTTTCTTT.